This passage covers 32 T cell receptor beta chains from one sample sequenced in a study of OX40 agonist ivuxolimab in advanced cancers. Some clones are missing from TCRdb's copy, which holds only in-frame ones; the method was immunoSEQ multiplex PCR. The sample lists 60,000 to 85,000 clones; 87% were seen once. Sequencing used CD4+ or CD8+ T cells sorted from blood, obtained in a trial of the OX40 agonist ivuxolimab. These receptors originate from an adult with an advanced solid tumor such as melanoma, head and neck, liver or kidney cancer.

J is TRBJ2-3 and V is TRBV25-1; a possible D gene is TRBD1 (6 bases). CDR3 length: 13 residues. Trimming took off 8 bases at V and 14 bases at J, with 23 bases between the two ends. Per the germline V gene, CDR1 is MGHDK and CDR2 is SYGVNS. CDR3 sequence (DNA): TGTGCCAGCGAGGTGTATATCGGGACAAACCGGTATTTT. Protein sequence: CASEVYIGTNRYF.

The chain is built from TRBV18 and TRBJ2-5; D possibly corresponds to TRBD1 (6 bases). Germline CDR1 and CDR2: KGHSH and LQKENI. This CDR3 region has 15 residues. Between the trimmed V and J ends, which lost 3 bases and 2 bases, there was a span of 13 bases. Here the CDR3 reads CASSPWGDRQETQYF. CDR3 nucleotide sequence: TGTGCCAGCTCACCGTGGGGAGACAGGCAAGAGACCCAGTACTTC.

The chain recombines TRBV28 with TRBJ1-6, with 7 nucleotides matching TRBD1. The germline V gene has CDR1 MDHEN and CDR2 SYDVKM. This CDR3 is built from 17 residues. V gave up 1 base and J gave up 9 bases; unmatched junction bases: 12. The CDR3 bases are TGTGCCAGCAGTTTATCTTATGGGACGACAGGGCGTTCACCCCTCCACTTT. Translation: CASSLSYGTTGRSPLHF.

The J gene is TRBJ2-2, the V gene TRBV30; D ambiguous. Deletions cut 3 bases from V and 2 bases from J, with 4 bases between. CDR1 and CDR2 from the germline V gene are GTSNPN and SVGIG (reference sequence). The CDR3 has 12 residues. The CDR3 DNA sequence: TGTGCCTGGAGCATAAACACCGGGGAGCTGTTTTTT. This sequence encodes CAWSINTGELFF.

This rearrangement joins TRBV18 to TRBJ1-3; D not resolved. CDR1 and CDR2 from the germline V gene are KGHSH and LQKENI. The CDR3 covers 15 residues. With 3 bases removed from V and 0 bases from J, the gap between germline ends came to 9 bases. The CDR3 DNA follows: TGTGCCAGCTCACCGTATGCCACCTCTGGAAACACCATATATTTT. Protein: CASSPYATSGNTIYF.

The table lists this clone with a count of one. J is TRBJ2-1 and V is TRBV11-3; D uncertain. The CDR3 is 15 residues long. CDR1 SGHNT and CDR2 YENEEA come from the germline V gene. V dropped 0 bases and J dropped 2 bases, with 8 bases sitting between them. This CDR3 is CASSLEHKPYNEQFF. DNA of the CDR3: TGTGCCAGCAGCTTAGAGCACAAGCCCTACAATGAGCAGTTCTTC.

This sequence joins TRBV10-3 and TRBJ2-3; 8 nucleotides line up with TRBD2. The germline gives CDR1 ENHRY, CDR2 SYGVKD. The CDR3 is 16 residues long. Trimming took 4 bases from V and 4 from J; bases not matched to a gene: 10. CDR3 region: CAISGGLVSAADTQYF. The CDR3 DNA reads TGTGCCATCAGTGGGGGACTAGTCAGTGCGGCAGATACGCAGTATTTT.

The genes are TRBV28 and TRBJ1-1; D gene uncertain. In germline, CDR1 is MDHEN, CDR2 SYDVKM. V gave up 5 bases and J gave up 5 bases, with 12 bases separating them. The CDR3 totals 13 residues. The CDR3 is CASSKGSMTEAFF. The CDR3, as DNA: TGTGCCAGCAGTAAAGGGTCAATGACTGAAGCTTTCTTT.

V usage is TRBV14 and J usage is TRBJ2-5; D is unclear. Germline CDR1 is SGHDN and CDR2 is FVKESK. V lost 2 bases and J 2 bases, leaving 3 bases between the germline ends. CDR3 size: 12 residues. The CDR3 reads CASSQSQETQYF. In DNA, the CDR3 is TGTGCCAGCAGCCAATCGCAAGAGACCCAGTACTTC.

This rearrangement joins TRBV30 to TRBJ2-2; no reliable D call. In germline, CDR1 is GTSNPN, CDR2 SVGIG (reference sequence). The ends were cut back, 2 bases at V and 3 bases at J, with 7 bases in the middle. CDR3 length equals 13 residues. CDR3 in amino acids: CAWSLRYTGELFF. In DNA form, the CDR3 reads TGTGCCTGGAGTCTAAGGTACACCGGGGAGCTGTTTTTT.

V usage is TRBV11-2 and J usage is TRBJ2-5, with D unresolved. Per germline, CDR1 SGHAT and CDR2 FQNNGV. This CDR3 contains 11 residues. Trimming removed 5 bases at V and 5 bases at J, with 6 bases between. The chain's CDR3 is CASSPGETQYF. CDR3 DNA: TGTGCCAGCAGCCCCGGGGAGACCCAGTACTTC.

CDR3 loop: CASKNPVAGSYEQYF. The CDR3 DNA follows: TGTGCCAGTAAAAATCCGGTAGCGGGGTCGTACGAGCAGTACTTC. The V and J genes are TRBV19 and TRBJ2-7; 8 positions match TRBD2. V was pared by 7 bases and J by 4 bases, with 12 bases of the junction left unmatched. The CDR3 runs 15 residues. CDR1 LNHDA and CDR2 SQIVND come from the germline V gene (reference sequence).

The J gene is TRBJ2-7, the V gene TRBV18; 11 bases align to TRBD1. The CDR3 has 16 residues. V shed 6 bases, J shed 6 bases, and the junction held 13 bases outside the gene matches. Germline V gene data show CDR1 as KGHSH and CDR2 as LQKENI. CDR3 sequence reads: CASSLDWTGGASEQYF. CDR3 nucleotides: TGTGCCAGCTCCCTCGACTGGACAGGGGGCGCGTCCGAGCAGTACTTC.

This chain uses TRBV19 with TRBJ1-2; D uncertain. Per the germline V gene, CDR1 is LNHDA and CDR2 is SQIVND (reference sequence). V lost 0 bases to trimming and J lost 1 base, with 9 bases between them. This CDR3 region has 15 residues. The CDR3 sequence is CASSIDLSGNYGYTF. The CDR3, as DNA: TGTGCCAGTAGTATAGATCTAAGCGGTAACTATGGCTACACCTTC.

The chain links TRBV5-1 to TRBJ1-6, with 7 positions matching TRBD1. J gave up 6 bases and V 4 bases, and 4 bases lay outside the gene matches. CDR1 and CDR2 from the germline V gene are SGHRS and YFSETQ. The CDR3 contains 14 residues. In DNA form, the CDR3 reads TGCGCCAGCAGCCAGGGACAGTTTAATTCACCCCTCCACTTT. This translates into CASSQGQFNSPLHF.

V usage is TRBV7-9 and J usage is TRBJ2-5; D uncertain. The germline CDR1 and CDR2 sequences are SEHNR and FQNEAQ (reference sequence). This CDR3 has 15 residues. The V end was cut by 1 base, the J end by 1 base, with 10 bases between. CDR3 protein: CASSLEGRPQETQYF. CDR3 bases: TGTGCCAGCAGCTTAGAAGGACGGCCCCAAGAGACCCAGTACTTC.

A few counts support this clone. This chain uses TRBV18 with TRBJ1-6; tentatively, D is TRBD1 (5 bases). CDR1 is KGHSH and CDR2 is LQKENI in the germline V gene. This CDR3 is 14 amino acids long. V was pared by 4 bases and J by 10 bases, with 14 bases between. This CDR3 is CASSLAQDPSPLHF. For the CDR3, the DNA is TGTGCCAGCTCACTCGCACAGGACCCCTCACCCCTCCACTTT.

This rearrangement joins TRBV29-1 to TRBJ1-1; weak D call: TRBD1 (5 bases). Per germline, CDR1 SQVTM and CDR2 ANQGSEA. The CDR3 has 11 amino acids. V dropped 6 bases and J dropped 4 bases, with 9 bases sitting between them. CDR3 nucleotide sequence: TGCAGCGTCAGGGTAGGCACTGAAGCTTTCTTT. Translating gives CSVRVGTEAFF.

This clone appeared a single time. This chain uses TRBV19 with TRBJ2-5; D is possibly TRBD1 (6 bases). Germline lookup yields CDR1 LNHDA and CDR2 SQIVND (reference sequence). The CDR3 totals 13 residues. Trimming shortened V by 5 bases and J by 2 bases, and 9 bases separated the two germline ends. The CDR3 sequence: CASSPQGQETQYF. The CDR3 DNA is TGTGCCAGTAGTCCACAGGGACAAGAGACCCAGTACTTC.

The chain carries TRBV7-2 and TRBJ1-1; D is perhaps TRBD1 (5 bases). The germline gives CDR1 SGHTA, CDR2 FQGNSA. CDR3 size: 15 residues. Trimming removed 6 bases from V and 0 bases from J, with 14 bases in between. CDR3 sequence: CASRARGKMNTEAFF. Here the CDR3 DNA reads TGTGCCAGCAGGGCCCGGGGGAAGATGAACACTGAAGCTTTCTTT.

This clone has a handful of counts. This chain connects TRBV19 to TRBJ1-5; D is perhaps TRBD1 (5 bases). Germline lookup yields CDR1 LNHDA and CDR2 SQIVND (reference sequence). Between the trimmed V and J ends, which lost 4 bases and 4 bases, there was a span of 11 bases. This CDR3 comprises 14 residues. This CDR3 is CASSTRGENQPQHF. DNA for the CDR3: TGTGCCAGTAGTACTCGGGGCGAGAATCAGCCCCAGCATTTT.

The rearrangement uses TRBV5-1 and TRBJ2-5, with 12 bases lining up with TRBD2. The CDR3 runs to 15 residues. Looked up from germline, CDR1 is SGHRS and CDR2 is YFSETQ. Trimming at V came to 0 bases and at J to 4 bases, leaving 1 base not matched to a gene. The CDR3: CASSLGTSGVETQYF. The CDR3 DNA reads as TGCGCCAGCAGCTTGGGGACTAGCGGGGTAGAGACCCAGTACTTC.

This chain joins TRBV12-1 and TRBJ2-1; TRBD2, as called in the table, went unchecked against the DNA. TRBV12-1 counts as a pseudogene. This CDR3 has 14 amino acids. CDR3 sequence reads: CASSLAGGPGEQFF. DNA for the CDR3: TGTGCCAGCAGCTTAGCGGGAGGGCCGGGTGAGCAGTTCTTC.

The chain carries TRBV11-2 and TRBJ2-1, with 12 nucleotides matching TRBD2. With 5 bases clipped from V and 9 bases from J, the junction kept 8 bases outside the gene matches. The V gene's germline CDR1 is SGHAT and CDR2 FQNNGV. The CDR3 runs 15 residues. The chain's CDR3 is CASSPGLAGTGEQFF. The DNA for the CDR3 is TGTGCCAGCAGCCCTGGACTAGCGGGGACCGGTGAGCAGTTCTTC.

About this clone: The junction does not match germline at one end; this may be a read error. This chain connects TRBV5-4 to TRBJ1-1; unclear D gene. The CDR3 runs 15 residues. CDR1 is SGHNT and CDR2 is YYREEE in the germline V gene (reference sequence). The DNA of the CDR3 is TGTGCCACCAGCGGGCGGGCCACCTTGAACACTGAAGCTTTCTTT. Translation: CATSGRATLNTEAFF.

This chain connects TRBV7-9 to TRBJ2-1, with unresolved D. Germline V gives CDR1 SEHNR, CDR2 FQNEAQ (reference sequence). The germline V and J ends were trimmed by 5 bases and 8 bases, with 19 bases remaining between them. The CDR3 is 15 amino acids. CDR3 protein: CASSGSPILGDEQFF. The CDR3 region has the DNA TGTGCCAGCAGCGGGTCTCCGATTCTGGGCGATGAGCAGTTCTTC.

The gene calls are TRBV11-3 and TRBJ2-2, with 12 positions matching TRBD2. This CDR3 comprises 17 residues. Germline CDR1 is SGHNT and CDR2 is YENEEA. V dropped 0 bases and J dropped 7; count of bases not matched to a gene: 6. CDR3 nucleotide sequence: TGTGCCAGCAGCTTAGATCGACTAGCGGGAGAATACGGGGAGCTGTTTTTT. Protein sequence: CASSLDRLAGEYGELFF.

In this sample, this clone turned up once. This chain joins TRBV18 and TRBJ2-7; 10 bases are a match to TRBD2. This CDR3 spans 14 amino acids. The junction had 5 bases not matched to a gene; V was cut back by 2 bases and J by 7 bases. The germline CDR1 and CDR2 sequences are KGHSH and LQKENI. CDR3: CASSPGLAGVEQYF. DNA for the CDR3: TGTGCCAGCTCACCAGGTCTAGCGGGAGTTGAGCAGTACTTC.

The chain is built from TRBV19 and TRBJ2-5, with D perhaps assigned TRBD1 or TRBD2 (5 bases each). The CDR3 totals 14 residues. The V end lost 4 bases, the J end lost 3 bases, and 12 bases lay between the germline ends. Looked up from germline, CDR1 is LNHDA and CDR2 is SQIVND (reference sequence). CDR3 sequence (DNA): TGTGCCAGTAGTAGGGACGCCTATGAAGAGACCCAGTACTTC. Its protein product is CASSRDAYEETQYF.

The chain combines TRBV19 with TRBJ2-1; tentatively, D is TRBD2 (5 bases). The length of the CDR3 is 15 residues. V was shortened by 4 bases and J by 7 bases, with 17 bases between the two germline ends. The germline V gene has CDR1 LNHDA and CDR2 SQIVND (reference sequence). CDR3: CASSNPGEPRNEQFF. CDR3 sequence (DNA): TGTGCCAGTAGTAACCCCGGGGAGCCAAGGAATGAGCAGTTCTTC.

The CDR3 sequence: CASSRGLASNEQYF. CDR3 DNA sequence: TGCGCCAGCAGTAGGGGACTAGCGAGCAACGAGCAGTACTTC. This rearrangement joins TRBV4-1 to TRBJ2-7; TRBD2 aligns across 10 bases. Losses at the gene ends were 6 bases for V and 5 bases for J; bases not matched to a gene: 7. The CDR3 spans 14 residues. The germline CDR1 and CDR2 sequences are MGHRA and YSYEKL.

In DNA form, the CDR3 reads TGTGCCAGCAGCCCGATCGGGACCCAGTACTTC. This gives the protein CASSPIGTQYF. The chain has TRBV7-2 and TRBJ2-5, with D uncertain. Looked up from germline, CDR1 is SGHTA and CDR2 is FQGNSA. This CDR3 is built from 11 residues. V was clipped by 5 bases and J by 7 bases, with 8 bases between them.